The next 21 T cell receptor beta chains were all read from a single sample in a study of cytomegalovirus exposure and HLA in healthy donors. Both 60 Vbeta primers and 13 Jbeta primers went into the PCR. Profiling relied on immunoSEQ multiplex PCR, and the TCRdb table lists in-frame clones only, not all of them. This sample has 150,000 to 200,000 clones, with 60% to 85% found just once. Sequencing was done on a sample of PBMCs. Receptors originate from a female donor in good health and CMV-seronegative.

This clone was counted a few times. The CDR3 nucleotides read TGTGCCAGCGCCTGGACTAGCGGCACAGATACGCAGTATTTT. This gives the protein CASAWTSGTDTQYF. The V call is TRBV2, the J call TRBJ2-3; 9 bases map to TRBD2. The CDR3 extends over 14 amino acids. Germline loops: CDR1 SNHLY, CDR2 FYNNEI. V lost 8 bases to trimming and J lost 1 base; unmatched junction nucleotides: 4.

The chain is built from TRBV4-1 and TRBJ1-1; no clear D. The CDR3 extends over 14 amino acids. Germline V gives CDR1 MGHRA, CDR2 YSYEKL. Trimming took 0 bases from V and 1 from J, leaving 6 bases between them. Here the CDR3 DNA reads TGCGCCAGCAGCCAAGATGCAGAGAACACTGAAGCTTTCTTT. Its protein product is CASSQDAENTEAFF.

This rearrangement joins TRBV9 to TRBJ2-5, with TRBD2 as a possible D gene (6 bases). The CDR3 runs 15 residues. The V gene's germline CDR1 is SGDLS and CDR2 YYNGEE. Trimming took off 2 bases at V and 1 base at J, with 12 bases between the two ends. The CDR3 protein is CASSVEGAPQETQYF. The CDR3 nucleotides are TGTGCCAGCAGCGTGGAGGGAGCTCCCCAAGAGACCCAGTACTTC.

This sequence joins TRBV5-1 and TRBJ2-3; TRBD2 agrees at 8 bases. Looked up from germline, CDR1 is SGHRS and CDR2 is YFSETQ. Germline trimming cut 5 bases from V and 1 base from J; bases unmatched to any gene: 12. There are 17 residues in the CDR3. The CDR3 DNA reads TGCGCCAGCAGTTGGATGGGGGGAGCGGGGGGCACAGATACGCAGTATTTT. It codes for CASSWMGGAGGTDTQYF.

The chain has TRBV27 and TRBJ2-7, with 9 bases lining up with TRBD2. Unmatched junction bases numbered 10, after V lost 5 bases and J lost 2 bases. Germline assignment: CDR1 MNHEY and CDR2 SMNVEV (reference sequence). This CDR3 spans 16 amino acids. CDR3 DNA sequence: TGTGCCAGCAGTCAAGGAGGGGCTAGCGGGACCTACGAGCAGTACTTC. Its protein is CASSQGGASGTYEQYF.

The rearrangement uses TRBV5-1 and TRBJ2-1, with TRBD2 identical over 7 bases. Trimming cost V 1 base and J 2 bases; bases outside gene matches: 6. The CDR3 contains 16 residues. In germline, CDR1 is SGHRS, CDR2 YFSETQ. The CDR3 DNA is TGCGCCAGCAGCTTGCCCAGGGAGGGTACCTACAATGAGCAGTTCTTC. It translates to CASSLPREGTYNEQFF.

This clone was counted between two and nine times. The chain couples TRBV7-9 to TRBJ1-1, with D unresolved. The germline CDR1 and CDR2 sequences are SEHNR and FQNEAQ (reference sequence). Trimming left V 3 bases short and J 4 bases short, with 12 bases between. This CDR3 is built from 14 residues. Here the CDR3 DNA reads TGTGCCAGCAGCTTCCATGGCGGGGTCACTGAAGCTTTCTTT. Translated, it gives CASSFHGGVTEAFF.

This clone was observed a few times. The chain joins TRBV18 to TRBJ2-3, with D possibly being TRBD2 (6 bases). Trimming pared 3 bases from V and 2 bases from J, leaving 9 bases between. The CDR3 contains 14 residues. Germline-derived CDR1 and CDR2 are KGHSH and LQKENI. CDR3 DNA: TGTGCCAGCTCACCGGGCGGGAACACAGATACGCAGTATTTT. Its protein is CASSPGGNTDTQYF.

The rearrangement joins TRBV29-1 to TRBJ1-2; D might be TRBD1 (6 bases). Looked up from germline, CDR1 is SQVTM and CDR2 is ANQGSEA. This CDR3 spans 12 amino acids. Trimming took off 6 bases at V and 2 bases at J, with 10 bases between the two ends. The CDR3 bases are TGCAGCGTCGTTCAGGGGAACTATGGCTACACCTTC. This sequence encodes CSVVQGNYGYTF.

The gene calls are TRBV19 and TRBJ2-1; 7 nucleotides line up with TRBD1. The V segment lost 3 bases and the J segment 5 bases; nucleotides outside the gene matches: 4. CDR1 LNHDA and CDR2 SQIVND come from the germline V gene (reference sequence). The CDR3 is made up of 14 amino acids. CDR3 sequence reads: CASSMSGQHNEQFF. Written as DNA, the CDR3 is TGTGCCAGTAGTATGTCGGGACAGCACAATGAGCAGTTCTTC.

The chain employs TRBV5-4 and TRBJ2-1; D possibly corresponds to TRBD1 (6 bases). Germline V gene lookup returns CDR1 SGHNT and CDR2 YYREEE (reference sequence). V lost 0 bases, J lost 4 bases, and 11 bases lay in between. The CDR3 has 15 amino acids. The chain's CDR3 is CASSLAGTNYNEQFF. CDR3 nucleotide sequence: TGTGCCAGCAGCTTGGCTGGGACAAATTACAATGAGCAGTTCTTC.

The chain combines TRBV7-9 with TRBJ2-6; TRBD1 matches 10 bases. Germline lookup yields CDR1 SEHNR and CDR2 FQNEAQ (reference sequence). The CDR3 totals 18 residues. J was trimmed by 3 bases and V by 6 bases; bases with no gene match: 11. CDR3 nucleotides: TGTGCCAGCAGACCACCGGGACAGGGGAGCGGTGGGGCCAACGTCCTGACTTTC. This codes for CASRPPGQGSGGANVLTF.

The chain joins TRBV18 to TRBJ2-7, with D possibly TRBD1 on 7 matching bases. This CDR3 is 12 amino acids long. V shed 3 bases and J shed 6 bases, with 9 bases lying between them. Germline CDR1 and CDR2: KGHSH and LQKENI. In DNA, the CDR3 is TGTGCCAGCTCACCCCAGGGGGGCGAGCAGTACTTC. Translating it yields CASSPQGGEQYF.

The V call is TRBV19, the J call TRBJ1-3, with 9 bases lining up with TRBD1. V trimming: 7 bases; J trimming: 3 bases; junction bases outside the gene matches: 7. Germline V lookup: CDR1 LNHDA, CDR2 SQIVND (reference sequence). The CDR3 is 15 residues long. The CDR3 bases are TGTGCCAGTACACGGACAGGGGTCTTTGGAAACACCATATATTTT. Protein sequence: CASTRTGVFGNTIYF.

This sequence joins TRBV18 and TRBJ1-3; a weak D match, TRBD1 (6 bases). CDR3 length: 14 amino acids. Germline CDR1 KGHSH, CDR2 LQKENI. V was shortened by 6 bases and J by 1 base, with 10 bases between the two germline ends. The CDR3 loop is CASSPGQSGNTIYF. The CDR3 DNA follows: TGTGCCAGCTCGCCGGGACAATCTGGAAACACCATATATTTT.

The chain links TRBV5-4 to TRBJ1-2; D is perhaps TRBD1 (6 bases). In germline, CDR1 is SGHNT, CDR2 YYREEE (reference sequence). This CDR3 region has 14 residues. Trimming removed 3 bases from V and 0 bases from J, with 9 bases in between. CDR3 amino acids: CASSSDRSNYGYTF. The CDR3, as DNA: TGTGCCAGCAGCTCGGACAGATCTAACTATGGCTACACCTTC. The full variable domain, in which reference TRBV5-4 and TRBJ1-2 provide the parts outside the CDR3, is ETGVTQSPTHLIKTRGQQVTLRCSSQSGHNTVSWYQQALGQGPQFIFQYYREEENGRGNFPPRFSGLQFPNYSSELNVNALELDDSALYLCASSSDRSNYGYTFGSGTRLTVV.

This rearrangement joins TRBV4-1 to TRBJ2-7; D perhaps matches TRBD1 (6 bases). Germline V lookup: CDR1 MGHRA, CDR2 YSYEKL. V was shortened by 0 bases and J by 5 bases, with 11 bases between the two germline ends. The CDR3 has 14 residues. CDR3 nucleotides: TGCGCCAGCAGCCAAGACGCCAGGGGCAACGAGCAGTACTTC. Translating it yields CASSQDARGNEQYF.

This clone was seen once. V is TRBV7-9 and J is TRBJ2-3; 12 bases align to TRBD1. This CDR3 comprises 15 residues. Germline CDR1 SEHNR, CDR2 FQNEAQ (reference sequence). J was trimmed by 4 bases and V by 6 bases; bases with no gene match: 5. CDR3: CASRQGTGGADTQYF. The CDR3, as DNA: TGTGCCAGCAGGCAAGGGACAGGGGGCGCAGATACGCAGTATTTT.

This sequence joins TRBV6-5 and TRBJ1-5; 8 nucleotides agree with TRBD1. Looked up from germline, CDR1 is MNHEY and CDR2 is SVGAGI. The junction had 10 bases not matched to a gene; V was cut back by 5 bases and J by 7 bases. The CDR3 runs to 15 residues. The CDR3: CASSPAGQEGQPQHF. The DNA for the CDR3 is TGTGCCAGCAGTCCCGCGGGACAGGAGGGCCAGCCCCAGCATTTT.

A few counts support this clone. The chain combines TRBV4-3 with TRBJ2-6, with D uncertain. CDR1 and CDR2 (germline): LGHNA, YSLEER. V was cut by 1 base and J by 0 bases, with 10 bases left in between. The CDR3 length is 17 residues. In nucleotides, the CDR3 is TGCGCCAGCAGCCAAGGTGAGAGTAGCTCTGGGGCCAACGTCCTGACTTTC. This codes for CASSQGESSSGANVLTF.

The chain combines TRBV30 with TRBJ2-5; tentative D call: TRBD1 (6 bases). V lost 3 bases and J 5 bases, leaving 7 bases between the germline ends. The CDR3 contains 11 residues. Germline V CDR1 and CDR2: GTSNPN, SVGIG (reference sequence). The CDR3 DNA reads TGTGCCTGGAGAAGGGGGGAGACCCAGTACTTC. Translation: CAWRRGETQYF.